The 28 T cell receptor beta chains below come from one sample, sequenced in a study of blood T cell repertoires in COVID-19. The table came from immunoSEQ multiplex PCR; TCRdb's copy has only in-frame clones and leaves some out. The sample includes 150,000 or so clones, over 75% of them seen just once. Input material: peripheral blood. All receptors come from a human donor in a cohort sampled during active COVID-19.

This clone was counted a single time. V usage is TRBV19 and J usage is TRBJ2-1; 15 positions match TRBD2. With 3 bases clipped from V and 4 bases from J, the junction kept 4 bases outside the gene matches. The germline CDR1 and CDR2 sequences are LNHDA and SQIVND (reference sequence). The CDR3 covers 17 residues. In DNA form, the CDR3 reads TGTGCCAGTAGTATTTGGACTAGCGGGAGGGATTACAATGAGCAGTTCTTC. This translates into CASSIWTSGRDYNEQFF. The variable domain in full, completed from reference TRBV19 and TRBJ2-1, reads DGGITQSPKYLFRKEGQNVTLSCEQNLNHDAMYWYRQDPGQGLRLIYYSQIVNDFQKGDIAEGYSVSREKKESFPLTVTSAQKNPTAFYLCASSIWTSGRDYNEQFFGPGTRLTVL.

This chain links TRBV5-1 with TRBJ2-7; TRBD1 might be the D (5 bases). Trimming took off 7 bases at V and 2 bases at J, with 19 bases between the two ends. The CDR3 spans 15 residues. CDR1 and CDR2 (germline): SGHRS, YFSETQ. The CDR3 loop reads CASQFGDSPTYEQYF. CDR3 bases: TGCGCCAGCCAATTTGGCGACAGTCCTACCTACGAGCAGTACTTC.

The rearrangement uses TRBV6-6 and TRBJ1-1, with D uncertain. Germline V lookup: CDR1 MNHNY, CDR2 SVGAGI (reference sequence). The CDR3 runs 15 residues. The V and J ends lost 2 bases and 2 bases respectively, with 12 bases between them. CDR3 in DNA: TGTGCCAGCAGTTACACCGCCTTAGATAACACTGAAGCTTTCTTT. This sequence encodes CASSYTALDNTEAFF.

The gene calls are TRBV7-2 and TRBJ2-7; 8 bases are a match to TRBD2. This CDR3 contains 15 residues. After removal of 1 base from V and 2 bases from J, the junction contained 4 bases not matched to a gene. The V gene's germline CDR1 is SGHTA and CDR2 FQGNSA. CDR3 in DNA: TGTGCCAGCAGCTTAGTGACGGGAGGGCCCTACGAGCAGTACTTC. Translating it yields CASSLVTGGPYEQYF.

The genes are TRBV7-9 and TRBJ2-5, with a weak D call TRBD1 (6 bases). With 3 bases removed from V and 2 bases from J, the gap between germline ends came to 19 bases. Germline CDR1 reads SEHNR; CDR2 reads FQNEAQ (reference sequence). This CDR3 has 17 amino acids. CDR3 sequence (DNA): TGTGCCAGCAGCTTCGGATTCGGGACATTCGGGCAAGAGACCCAGTACTTC. The encoded protein is CASSFGFGTFGQETQYF. Combining the CDR3 with reference TRBV7-9 and TRBJ2-5 gives the whole variable domain DTGVSQNPRHKITKRGQNVTFRCDPISEHNRLYWYRQTLGQGPEFLTYFQNEAQLEKSRLLSDRFSAERPKGSFSTLEIQRTEQGDSAMYLCASSFGFGTFGQETQYFGPGTRLLVL.

This chain links TRBV27 with TRBJ1-1; 7 bases agree with TRBD1. Per the germline V gene, CDR1 is MNHEY and CDR2 is SMNVEV (reference sequence). Germline trimming cut 5 bases from V and 7 bases from J; bases unmatched to any gene: 4. The CDR3 runs to 12 residues. DNA of the CDR3: TGTGCCAGCAGTACCCGACAGGGTGAAGCTTTCTTT. Translated: CASSTRQGEAFF.

V usage is TRBV4-1 and J usage is TRBJ1-1; maybe TRBD1 (5 bases). Trimming pared 2 bases from V and 4 bases from J, leaving 23 bases between. The CDR3 is made up of 18 amino acids. Germline V lookup: CDR1 MGHRA, CDR2 YSYEKL. CDR3: CASSQLGPLGGYTTEAFF. Written as DNA, the CDR3 is TGCGCCAGCAGCCAATTGGGCCCCTTGGGGGGATATACCACTGAAGCTTTCTTT.

This sequence joins TRBV19 and TRBJ1-5, with 10 bases matching TRBD1. Trimming at V came to 4 bases and at J to 6 bases, leaving 9 bases not matched to a gene. Germline CDR1 is LNHDA and CDR2 is SQIVND (reference sequence). The CDR3 extends over 16 amino acids. The CDR3 loop reads CASSTLTGGAGQPQHF. CDR3 nucleotides: TGTGCCAGTAGTACCCTGACAGGGGGCGCAGGTCAGCCCCAGCATTTT.

This chain uses TRBV5-1 with TRBJ2-3, with 12 bases lining up with TRBD2. CDR3 size: 17 residues. Germline assignment: CDR1 SGHRS and CDR2 YFSETQ. Trimming at V came to 0 bases and at J to 7 bases, leaving 9 bases not matched to a gene. The CDR3 DNA reads as TGCGCCAGCAGCTTGGTGGCCCTAGCGGGAGGGAAATATACGCAGTATTTT. Its translation: CASSLVALAGGKYTQYF.

The table lists this clone with a few counts. The V and J genes are TRBV7-9 and TRBJ2-2; TRBD2 matches at 11 bases. This CDR3 has 17 amino acids. Germline CDR1 SEHNR, CDR2 FQNEAQ (reference sequence). V trimming: 5 bases; J trimming: 6 bases; junction bases outside the gene matches: 11. CDR3 region: CASSPRVAGGPAGELFF. CDR3 DNA sequence: TGTGCCAGCAGCCCCCGGGTAGCGGGAGGGCCAGCCGGGGAGCTGTTTTTT. The full variable domain, with the rest looked up from reference TRBV7-9 and TRBJ2-2, is DTGVSQNPRHKITKRGQNVTFRCDPISEHNRLYWYRQTLGQGPEFLTYFQNEAQLEKSRLLSDRFSAERPKGSFSTLEIQRTEQGDSAMYLCASSPRVAGGPAGELFFGEGSRLTVL.

The chain uses TRBV13 and TRBJ1-1; D not certain. The CDR3 has 14 amino acids. V lost 5 bases to trimming and J lost 6 bases, with 16 bases between them. Looked up from germline, CDR1 is PRHDT and CDR2 is FYEKMQ (reference sequence). The CDR3 DNA reads as TGTGCCAGCAGCCCAGCAGGCAGAGGGTCTGAAGCTTTCTTT. It yields the protein CASSPAGRGSEAFF.

This clone was observed a handful of times. The chain combines TRBV7-9 with TRBJ1-4; TRBD1 is a possible D gene (5 bases). CDR1 and CDR2 from the germline V gene are SEHNR and FQNEAQ (reference sequence). The CDR3 length is 15 residues. The V and J ends lost 2 bases and 7 bases respectively, with 14 bases between them. CDR3 region: CASSLRAGKIEKLFF. The CDR3 nucleotides read TGTGCCAGCAGCTTAAGGGCAGGGAAAATTGAAAAACTGTTTTTT.

The chain recombines TRBV6-5 with TRBJ1-2; TRBD1 agrees at 7 bases. CDR3 length: 13 residues. Germline CDR1 MNHEY, CDR2 SVGAGI. The V gene end was trimmed by 6 bases and the J gene end by 8 bases; junction bases not matched to a gene: 9. CDR3: CASRYYRGNGYTF. The CDR3, as DNA: TGTGCCAGCAGATATTACAGGGGCAACGGCTACACCTTC.

The V and J genes are TRBV6-6 and TRBJ1-5; a possible D gene is TRBD1 (5 bases). V shed 5 bases and J shed 2 bases, with 19 bases lying between them. The CDR3 runs to 17 residues. CDR1 is MNHNY, CDR2 SVGAGI, per germline (reference sequence). The CDR3: CASSPQVPSAGNQPQHF. CDR3 DNA sequence: TGTGCCAGCAGTCCACAGGTTCCATCGGCGGGCAATCAGCCCCAGCATTTT.

The chain employs TRBV5-1 and TRBJ2-1, with 11 bases fitting TRBD1. The germline V gene encodes CDR1 SGHRS and CDR2 YFSETQ. Trimming cost V 6 bases and J 7 bases; bases outside gene matches: 6. The CDR3 loop spans 14 amino acids. The CDR3 spells CASNPGQGVNEQFF. Here the CDR3 DNA reads TGCGCCAGCAATCCGGGACAGGGGGTGAATGAGCAGTTCTTC.

The chain links TRBV7-9 to TRBJ2-3; D not certain. The CDR3 is made up of 13 amino acids. V lost 1 base to trimming and J lost 4 bases, with 6 bases between them. Germline V CDR1 and CDR2: SEHNR, FQNEAQ (reference sequence). In DNA form, the CDR3 reads TGTGCCAGCAGCTTAGGGGCCGCAGATACGCAGTATTTT. As protein: CASSLGAADTQYF.

The sample holds one count of this clone. The chain uses TRBV5-1 and TRBJ1-3, with D tentatively TRBD1 (5 bases). Germline V lookup: CDR1 SGHRS, CDR2 YFSETQ. The CDR3 contains 13 residues. V was trimmed by 7 bases and J by 0 bases, leaving 8 bases between them. The CDR3 bases are TGCGCCAGCTCCAGGGTCTCTGGAAACACCATATATTTT. Translating gives CASSRVSGNTIYF.

The chain uses TRBV24-1 and TRBJ2-3, with D possibly matching TRBD2 (6 bases). V lost 12 bases to trimming and J lost 8 bases, with 17 bases between them. The germline V gene has CDR1 KGHDR and CDR2 SFDVKD. The CDR3 totals 12 residues. CDR3 amino acids: CASRNEAGTQYF. The CDR3 DNA follows: TGTGCCTCTCGGAACGAAGCGGGTACGCAGTATTTT.

CDR3 in amino acids: CASSPWDTPRGTEAFF. The CDR3 bases are TGTGCCAGTAGTCCATGGGACACCCCCAGGGGCACTGAAGCTTTCTTT. V and J are TRBV19 and TRBJ1-1; a possible D gene is TRBD1 (6 bases). V gave up 5 bases and J gave up 4 bases, with 20 bases separating them. The CDR3 contains 16 residues. Germline CDR1 is LNHDA and CDR2 is SQIVND (reference sequence). The full variable domain, rest sourced from reference TRBV19 and TRBJ1-1, is DGGITQSPKYLFRKEGQNVTLSCEQNLNHDAMYWYRQDPGQGLRLIYYSQIVNDFQKGDIAEGYSVSREKKESFPLTVTSAQKNPTAFYLCASSPWDTPRGTEAFFGQGTRLTVV.

The count of this clone is one. The rearrangement uses TRBV24-1 and TRBJ2-7; 12 bases are shared with TRBD2. V was clipped by 0 bases and J by 3 bases; unmatched bases: 8. The CDR3 is 18 amino acids. The germline V gene encodes CDR1 KGHDR and CDR2 SFDVKD. The CDR3 DNA reads TGTGCCACCAGTGATTTGCCCCCGACTAGCGGGAGCTTCTACGAGCAGTACTTC. It translates to CATSDLPPTSGSFYEQYF.

V is TRBV7-2 and J is TRBJ2-3; TRBD1 matches 9 bases. There are 16 residues in the CDR3. With V trimmed by 4 bases and J by 11 bases, 16 bases remained unmatched. In germline, CDR1 is SGHTA, CDR2 FQGNSA. The CDR3 DNA follows: TGTGCCAGCAGCTCATTAACCGGGACAGGGTTCCTCGGGCAGTATTTT. This codes for CASSSLTGTGFLGQYF.

As for this clone: A junction end diverges from the germline sequence, so it may reflect a read error. V is TRBV7-7 and J is TRBJ2-1, with TRBD1 matching 8 bases. Germline assignment: CDR1 SSHAT and CDR2 FNYEAQ (reference sequence). The CDR3 has 16 residues. CDR3 protein: CASSKLEDRAHGEQFF. The CDR3 bases are TGTGCTAGCAGCAAATTGGAGGACAGGGCTCATGGTGAGCAGTTCTTC.

J is TRBJ2-1 and V is TRBV7-3, with 12 bases that match TRBD1. The CDR3 has 16 residues. V lost 3 bases to trimming and J lost 10 bases; unmatched junction nucleotides: 10. Germline V gene lookup returns CDR1 SGHTA and CDR2 FQGTGA. The CDR3 region has the DNA TGTGCCAGCAGCTTGCTCCCGGGACAGGGGGCGCGAGAGCAGTTCTTC. As protein: CASSLLPGQGAREQFF. Complete variable domain (other parts from reference TRBV7-3 and TRBJ2-1): GAGVSQTPSNKVTEKGKYVELRCDPISGHTALYWYRQSLGQGPEFLIYFQGTGAADDSGLPNDRFFAVRPEGSVSTLKIQRTERGDSAVYLCASSLLPGQGAREQFFGPGTRLTVL.

The V call is TRBV18, the J call TRBJ2-1, with 9 bases fitting TRBD1. The CDR3 contains 14 residues. V shed 5 bases, J shed 3 bases, and the junction held 2 bases outside the gene matches. Germline assignment: CDR1 KGHSH and CDR2 LQKENI. In DNA, the CDR3 is TGTGCCAGCTCAGCGACAGGGGGCTACAATGAGCAGTTCTTC. It specifies CASSATGGYNEQFF.

The sample holds one count of this clone. The chain carries TRBV6-5 and TRBJ2-2; 9 bases line up with TRBD2. The CDR3 contains 14 residues. V lost 8 bases and J lost 4; bases outside the gene matches: 5. Germline CDR1 MNHEY, CDR2 SVGAGI. The CDR3 DNA is TGTGCCAGCCAGGGACTAGCCTCCACCGGGGAGCTGTTTTTT. Protein product: CASQGLASTGELFF.

V usage is TRBV7-2 and J usage is TRBJ1-1; no clear D. Trimming left V 4 bases short and J 2 bases short, with 14 bases between. Germline V gene lookup returns CDR1 SGHTA and CDR2 FQGNSA. The CDR3 is 15 residues long. The CDR3 DNA reads TGTGCCAGCAGCTCATGGGGAGGGCTAAACACTGAAGCTTTCTTT. This sequence encodes CASSSWGGLNTEAFF.

The genes are TRBV5-4 and TRBJ1-1, with D possibly being TRBD1 (5 bases). The CDR3 sequence is 14 residues long. Trimming took off 4 bases at V and 5 bases at J, with 15 bases between the two ends. CDR1 SGHNT and CDR2 YYREEE come from the germline V gene (reference sequence). The CDR3 DNA reads as TGTGCCAGCAGCCCCAGGGTCGGGGGAACTGAAGCTTTCTTT. It codes for CASSPRVGGTEAFF.

The V call is TRBV9, the J call TRBJ1-1; TRBD1 matches 9 bases. Germline CDR1 SGDLS, CDR2 YYNGEE. The CDR3 length is 15 residues. J lost 4 bases, V lost 4 bases, and 8 bases had no gene match. DNA for the CDR3: TGTGCCAGCAGCCTAGGACAGGGGTTAGCCACTGAAGCTTTCTTT. Amino acid sequence: CASSLGQGLATEAFF.